What follows are 26 T cell receptor beta chains derived from one specimen sequenced in a study of T-cell reconstitution after alpha-beta-depleted transplantation in children. TCRbeta library construction was performed incorporating unique molecular identifiers. TCRdb ran MiXCR on the PCR reads and lists one entry per CDR3 protein. The sample lists around 480,000 distinct CDR3 sequences, about 33% occurring once. The sequencing used PBMCs from the stem cell graft donor, collected from the stem cell graft. The receptors derive from a human donor who donated a stem cell graft to a child with aplastic anemia.

The chain couples TRBV3-1 to TRBJ2-1; D is perhaps TRBD2 (6 bases). Per the germline V gene, CDR1 is LGHDT and CDR2 is YNNKEL (reference sequence). The CDR3 totals 15 residues. The V end lost 1 base, the J end lost 7 bases, and 14 bases lay between the germline ends. The CDR3 nucleotides read TGTGCCAGCAGCCAAGCTTTTAGCGGAGGGAATGAGCAGTTCTTC. It specifies CASSQAFSGGNEQFF.

In its sample, this clonotype was seen a few times. The chain employs TRBV29-1 and TRBJ1-1; the D is unclear. CDR1 and CDR2 from the germline V gene are SQVTM and ANQGSEA. This CDR3 contains 13 residues. Trimming pared 7 bases from V and 3 bases from J, leaving 15 bases between. The CDR3 region is CSGVTRRDTEAFF. The DNA for the CDR3 is TGCAGCGGCGTGACAAGGAGGGACACTGAAGCTTTCTTT. Based on the CDR3 plus reference TRBV29-1 and TRBJ1-1, the full variable domain is SAVISQKPSRDICQRGTSLTIQCQVDSQVTMMFWYRQQPGQSLTLIATANQGSEATYESGFVIDKFPISRPNLTFSTLTVSNMSPEDSSIYLCSGVTRRDTEAFFGQGTRLTVV.

This chain joins TRBV7-2 and TRBJ2-5; D may be TRBD2 (5 bases). V lost 3 bases and J lost 1, with 15 bases in between. Germline V CDR1 and CDR2: SGHTA, FQGNSA. This CDR3 comprises 16 residues. The CDR3 region is CASSLSGSPVQETQYF. The CDR3 DNA reads TGTGCCAGCAGCTTGTCGGGAAGCCCGGTCCAAGAGACCCAGTACTTC. The full variable domain, in which reference TRBV7-2 and TRBJ2-5 provide the parts outside the CDR3, is GAGVSQSPSNKVTEKGKDVELRCDPISGHTALYWYRQSLGQGLEFLIYFQGNSAPDKSGLPSDRFSAERTGGSVSTLTIQRTQQEDSAVYLCASSLSGSPVQETQYFGPGTRLLVL.

The chain employs TRBV7-2 and TRBJ2-1; unclear D gene. Germline V gene lookup returns CDR1 SGHTA and CDR2 FQGNSA. CDR3 length equals 15 residues. With 4 bases removed from V and 0 bases from J, the gap between germline ends came to 10 bases. The CDR3 is CASSSDKSSYNEQFF. CDR3 sequence (DNA): TGTGCCAGCAGCTCTGACAAGAGCTCCTACAATGAGCAGTTCTTC.

The J gene is TRBJ2-1, the V gene TRBV13; D not certain. This CDR3 is built from 11 residues. Germline values: CDR1 PRHDT, CDR2 FYEKMQ (reference sequence). The ends were cut back, 5 bases at V and 8 bases at J, with 7 bases in the middle. Here the CDR3 reads CASSRFHEQFF. The CDR3 DNA follows: TGTGCCAGCAGCCGGTTCCATGAGCAGTTCTTC.

The chain is built from TRBV28 and TRBJ2-7, with TRBD1 as a possible D gene (5 bases). This CDR3 spans 15 amino acids. V was clipped by 4 bases and J by 7 bases, with 20 bases between them. The germline V gene has CDR1 MDHEN and CDR2 SYDVKM. CDR3 bases: TGTGCCAGCAGTTCCGCCCAGGGCAGCCCCCTTGAGCAGTACTTC. Its protein product is CASSSAQGSPLEQYF.

The chain links TRBV10-3 to TRBJ1-5; D unclear. CDR3 size: 15 residues. Germline assignment: CDR1 ENHRY and CDR2 SYGVKD. V lost 4 bases and J lost 0, with 10 bases in between. In nucleotides, the CDR3 is TGTGCCATCAGTGGGGCGGGCAATAGCAATCAGCCCCAGCATTTT. It encodes CAISGAGNSNQPQHF.

This clonotype has only a few counts. The gene calls are TRBV27 and TRBJ2-5; D tentatively reads TRBD1 or TRBD2 (5 bases each). The germline V gene has CDR1 MNHEY and CDR2 SMNVEV (reference sequence). The germline V and J ends were trimmed by 6 bases and 7 bases, with 21 bases remaining between them. The CDR3 runs 15 residues. CDR3 DNA sequence: TGTGCCAGCAGCGAAAGCTTGGGACCTGCTCGGACCCAGTACTTC. This translates into CASSESLGPARTQYF.

The rearrangement links TRBV12-3 or TRBV12-4 to TRBJ2-1; 9 bases match TRBD2. The CDR3 contains 14 residues. Trimming at V came to 7 bases and at J to 8 bases, leaving 9 bases not matched to a gene. CDR3 loop: CASTRGSGSYEQFF. Written as DNA, the CDR3 is TGTGCCAGCACCCGGGGTAGCGGGAGCTATGAGCAGTTCTTC.

The chain combines TRBV19 with TRBJ2-2, with no clear D. CDR3 length equals 15 residues. Germline CDR1 is LNHDA and CDR2 is SQIVND (reference sequence). The V end was cut by 7 bases, the J end by 6 bases, with 18 bases between. CDR3 nucleotides: TGTGCCAGTACCTCCGGCCCGGATAAAGCCGGGGAGCTGTTTTTT. It specifies CASTSGPDKAGELFF.

This chain joins TRBV29-1 and TRBJ2-3; D uncertain. Germline-derived CDR1 and CDR2 are SQVTM and ANQGSEA. The CDR3 sequence is 13 residues long. V was trimmed by 4 bases and J by 1 base, leaving 9 bases between them. The CDR3 region is CSVASSGTDTQYF. CDR3 DNA sequence: TGCAGCGTTGCATCCAGCGGCACAGATACGCAGTATTTT.

In this sample, this clonotype turned up a few times. The chain uses TRBV29-1 and TRBJ1-2, with D possibly being TRBD1 (6 bases). The CDR3 covers 13 residues. V was shortened by 4 bases and J by 1 base, with 10 bases between the two germline ends. Germline CDR1 SQVTM, CDR2 ANQGSEA. The CDR3 region is CSVGAGDNYGYTF. CDR3 nucleotides: TGCAGCGTTGGGGCAGGGGATAACTATGGCTACACCTTC.

The V and J genes are TRBV7-2 and TRBJ2-1; 7 positions match TRBD1. V lost 1 base, J lost 9 bases, and 15 bases stayed unmatched. Germline values: CDR1 SGHTA, CDR2 FQGNSA. The length of the CDR3 is 17 residues. The CDR3 loop reads CASSLVMGTAESGEQFF. Written as DNA, the CDR3 is TGTGCCAGCAGCTTAGTAATGGGGACAGCCGAGTCTGGTGAGCAGTTCTTC. The variable domain in full, with the rest retrieved from reference TRBV7-2 and TRBJ2-1, is GAGVSQSPSNKVTEKGKDVELRCDPISGHTALYWYRQSLGQGLEFLIYFQGNSAPDKSGLPSDRFSAERTGGSVSTLTIQRTQQEDSAVYLCASSLVMGTAESGEQFFGPGTRLTVL.

This chain links TRBV9 with TRBJ2-7, with 9 bases fitting TRBD2. The CDR3 has 15 residues. CDR1 SGDLS and CDR2 YYNGEE come from the germline V gene. The trim removed 3 bases at V and 0 bases at J, leaving 4 bases unmatched. The CDR3 DNA follows: TGTGCCAGCAGCGCACTAGCGGGTAGCTCCTACGAGCAGTACTTC. It specifies CASSALAGSSYEQYF.

This clonotype was seen more than once but under ten times. V and J are TRBV6-1 and TRBJ2-1; D perhaps matches TRBD1 (5 bases). In germline, CDR1 is MNHNS, CDR2 SASEGT. The CDR3 is 13 amino acids. V was trimmed by 9 bases and J by 0 bases, leaving 9 bases between them. This CDR3 is CASRQSSYNEQFF. The CDR3 DNA reads TGTGCCAGTCGACAGAGCTCCTACAATGAGCAGTTCTTC.

The chain carries TRBV12-3 or TRBV12-4 and TRBJ2-3; 10 bases agree with TRBD2. The J segment lost 0 bases and the V segment lost 6 bases, leaving 9 bases of the junction unmatched. CDR3 size: 17 residues. CDR3 in amino acids: CASRPVAGGVSTDTQYF. The CDR3 region has the DNA TGTGCCAGCAGGCCCGTAGCGGGAGGCGTGAGCACAGATACGCAGTATTTT.

Only a few counts were recorded for this clonotype. The J gene is TRBJ2-3, the V gene TRBV29-1; 7 bases line up with TRBD1. The CDR3 loop spans 13 amino acids. Germline V gene lookup returns CDR1 SQVTM and CDR2 ANQGSEA. The junction had 8 bases not matched to a gene; V was cut back by 6 bases and J by 5 bases. Here the CDR3 reads CSVILSGGDTQYF. Here the CDR3 DNA reads TGCAGCGTCATATTATCAGGGGGAGATACGCAGTATTTT.

This chain connects TRBV19 to TRBJ1-1, with a weak D call TRBD1 (6 bases). CDR1 is LNHDA, CDR2 SQIVND, per germline (reference sequence). V was cut by 6 bases and J by 4 bases, with 18 bases left in between. CDR3 length equals 15 residues. Here the CDR3 DNA reads TGTGCCAGTAGCCTACCATTCCGAGGGGGCACTGAAGCTTTCTTT. This translates into CASSLPFRGGTEAFF.

This clonotype was found once. Its ends do not fully match the called genes, so a read error is possible. The CDR3 is CASSVDSNQETQHF. In DNA, the CDR3 is TGTGCCAGCAGCGTGGACTCAAACCAAGAGACCCAGCACTTC. The J gene is TRBJ2-5, the V gene TRBV7-2, with a weak D call TRBD2 (5 bases). The CDR3 has 14 amino acids. CDR1 and CDR2 (germline): SGHTA, FQGNSA.

The chain combines TRBV6-2 or TRBV6-3 with TRBJ1-1; D is ambiguous. Germline CDR1 MNHEY, CDR2 SVGEGT. V was shortened by 0 bases and J by 2 bases, with 10 bases between the two germline ends. The length of the CDR3 is 15 residues. The chain's CDR3 is CASSYSRSSNTEAFF. The CDR3, as DNA: TGTGCCAGCAGTTACTCTCGGTCCTCCAACACTGAAGCTTTCTTT.

This clonotype came up a few times. The CDR3 here is CALRQGGTTEAFF. CDR3 DNA: TGTGCCTTAAGACAGGGGGGTACCACTGAAGCTTTCTTT. This rearrangement joins TRBV10-3 to TRBJ1-1, with TRBD1 identical over 9 bases. After removal of 11 bases from V and 4 bases from J, the junction contained 8 bases not matched to a gene. Germline CDR1 is ENHRY and CDR2 is SYGVKD. The CDR3 runs to 13 residues.

This clonotype was recorded many times. This rearrangement joins TRBV20-1 to TRBJ1-5; no firm D call. The germline gives CDR1 DFQATT, CDR2 SNEGSKA (reference sequence). With 1 base removed from V and 4 bases from J, the gap between germline ends came to 8 bases. The CDR3 spans 13 residues. CDR3 loop: CSARGTLNQPQHF. CDR3 DNA: TGCAGTGCTAGAGGTACCCTAAATCAGCCCCAGCATTTT.

J is TRBJ1-6 and V is TRBV11-2; possibly TRBD1 for D (5 bases). This CDR3 spans 14 amino acids. Germline CDR1 is SGHAT and CDR2 is FQNNGV. The V gene lost 5 bases and the J gene lost 8 bases, with 13 bases spanning the gap. The CDR3 loop reads CASSPGTVDSPLHF. The CDR3 DNA sequence: TGTGCCAGCAGCCCCGGGACGGTCGATTCACCCCTCCACTTT. Filled out from reference TRBV11-2 and TRBJ1-6, the complete variable domain reads EAGVAQSPRYKIIEKRQSVAFWCNPISGHATLYWYQQILGQGPKLLIQFQNNGVVDDSQLPKDRFSAERLKGVDSTLKIQPAKLEDSAVYLCASSPGTVDSPLHFGNGTRLTVT.

The J gene is TRBJ1-2, the V gene TRBV28, with a tentative D call TRBD1 (6 bases). This CDR3 region has 14 residues. V lost 6 bases and J 4 bases, leaving 15 bases between the germline ends. The germline V gene has CDR1 MDHEN and CDR2 SYDVKM. CDR3 in amino acids: CASRPSGASYGYTF. CDR3 DNA: TGTGCCAGCAGGCCGTCAGGGGCCAGCTATGGCTACACCTTC.

The chain has TRBV7-8 and TRBJ2-1; 7 bases align to TRBD2. Germline assignment: CDR1 SGHVS and CDR2 FQNEAQ. The CDR3 is made up of 15 amino acids. V shed 5 bases and J 3 bases; nucleotides not matched to a gene: 7. DNA of the CDR3: TGTGCCAGCAGCACAGGACTAGTCGACTACAATGAGCAGTTCTTC. It specifies CASSTGLVDYNEQFF.

This clonotype turned up a few times. The chain uses TRBV10-3 and TRBJ1-4; D unresolved. Trimming left V 2 bases short and J 7 bases short, with 17 bases between. In germline, CDR1 is ENHRY, CDR2 SYGVKD. This CDR3 is 16 amino acids long. The CDR3 DNA is TGTGCCATCAGTGAGGGGCGACTAGCCGATGGTGAAAAACTGTTTTTT. Residues: CAISEGRLADGEKLFF.